This entry describes one T cell receptor (beta chain). This entry comes from a study of shared clonotypes between healthy human individuals. In the source study's methods: From ImmunoSEQ came sequences covering only the junction and carrying no quality scores, so filtering differed. Using immunoSEQ multiplex PCR, the repertoire was profiled, and TCRdb retains in-frame clones only, with some absent. The DNA gave D and trimming, while V, J and clone size come from that table. The sample includes more than 2 million clones, almost 96% of them seen just once. The clonotype originates from a man between 18 and 29 years old in good health. Sequenced material: naive CD4+ T cells sorted from blood. Subset specified: CD45RA+ positively selected.

CDR3 sequence: CATGRGETQYF. DNA of the CDR3: TGTGCCACCGGGCGGGGTGAGACCCAGTACTTC. The chain couples TRBV11-1 to TRBJ2-5; a weak D match, TRBD2 (6 bases). The CDR3 is made up of 11 amino acids. V was cut by 10 bases and J by 5 bases, with 11 bases left in between. CDR1 and CDR2 from the germline V gene are SGHAT and FQDESV (reference sequence).